Each of the 26 T cell receptor beta chains below was sequenced from the same sample in a study of blood T cells in healthy people across ages. The authors ran a second PCR of about 6 to 11 cycles using a sample-barcoded 5' primer and a J-beta primer mix. Each CDR3 protein gets one entry after TCRdb re-called the 5' RACE reads with MiXCR. The data show about 1,000,000 distinct CDR3 sequences, with over 35% seen just once and about 19% held by the top ten. The sequencing sample was made of blood. Every receptor here comes from a woman between 55 and 75 years old in good health.

This chain joins TRBV10-3 and TRBJ2-7; 9 bases line up with TRBD1. The CDR3 sequence is 14 residues long. V lost 9 bases to trimming and J lost 0 bases; unmatched junction nucleotides: 6. Germline V gene lookup returns CDR1 ENHRY and CDR2 SYGVKD. This chain's CDR3 is CAIKGQGDSYEQYF. The CDR3 DNA sequence: TGTGCCATTAAGGGACAGGGTGACTCCTACGAGCAGTACTTC.

This clonotype was seen more than once but under ten times. The genes are TRBV18 and TRBJ2-7, with D tentatively TRBD1 (6 bases). This CDR3 comprises 15 residues. The germline gives CDR1 KGHSH, CDR2 LQKENI. V lost 3 bases and J 0 bases, leaving 12 bases between the germline ends. The CDR3 sequence: CASSPQGTSSYEQYF. CDR3 coding DNA: TGTGCCAGCTCACCCCAGGGGACCAGCTCCTACGAGCAGTACTTC.

The V gene is TRBV7-2, the J gene TRBJ1-2; D is undetermined. The CDR3 covers 12 residues. The germline V gene has CDR1 SGHTA and CDR2 FQGNSA. The V end was cut by 2 bases, the J end by 8 bases, with 9 bases between. The CDR3 DNA follows: TGTGCCAGCAGCTTAACGCAGGCGGGCTACACCTTC. This codes for CASSLTQAGYTF.

Notes on this clonotype: Germline and junction disagree at one end, which may indicate a read error. This chain connects TRBV20-1 to TRBJ1-2; D gene uncertain. The CDR3 spans 13 residues. The germline CDR1 and CDR2 sequences are DFQATT and SNEGSKA (reference sequence). The CDR3 sequence: CSASVLGGYGYTF. The CDR3 nucleotides read TGCAGCGCTAGTGTACTGGGCGGGTATGGCTACACCTTC.

The V gene is TRBV5-4, the J gene TRBJ1-2; D gene ambiguous. The CDR3 runs 15 residues. Trimming removed 4 bases from V and 0 bases from J, with 13 bases in between. Germline V gene lookup returns CDR1 SGHNT and CDR2 YYREEE (reference sequence). CDR3 sequence: CASSQNAGSNYGYTF. Here the CDR3 DNA reads TGTGCCAGCAGCCAGAATGCGGGATCTAACTATGGCTACACCTTC. The variable domain in full, completed from reference TRBV5-4 and TRBJ1-2, reads ETGVTQSPTHLIKTRGQQVTLRCSSQSGHNTVSWYQQALGQGPQFIFQYYREEENGRGNFPPRFSGLQFPNYSSELNVNALELDDSALYLCASSQNAGSNYGYTFGSGTRLTVV.

This chain joins TRBV14 and TRBJ2-1; weak D call: TRBD2 (6 bases). This CDR3 is built from 16 residues. Germline CDR1 reads SGHDN; CDR2 reads FVKESK. The V gene lost 2 bases and the J gene lost 0 bases, with 11 bases spanning the gap. DNA of the CDR3: TGTGCCAGCAGCCAAAGTTTCGGGAGCTCCTACAATGAGCAGTTCTTC. It yields the protein CASSQSFGSSYNEQFF.

The table lists this clonotype with many counts. The chain is built from TRBV27 and TRBJ2-5; D may correspond to TRBD1 or TRBD2 (5 bases each). V dropped 5 bases and J dropped 5 bases, with 15 bases sitting between them. There are 14 residues in the CDR3. Germline-derived CDR1 and CDR2 are MNHEY and SMNVEV (reference sequence). CDR3 sequence (DNA): TGTGCCAGCAGTCCCCGTACAGGCGGGGAGACCCAGTACTTC. Translating it yields CASSPRTGGETQYF.

The J gene is TRBJ1-1, the V gene TRBV18; maybe TRBD1 (6 bases). The V end was cut by 6 bases, the J end by 2 bases, with 13 bases between. Germline V CDR1 and CDR2: KGHSH, LQKENI. This CDR3 has 14 residues. The CDR3 sequence is CASSLGQSNTEAFF. The CDR3 nucleotides are TGTGCCAGCTCCCTGGGACAATCTAACACTGAAGCTTTCTTT.

The V and J genes are TRBV29-1 and TRBJ2-1; 9 bases are a match to TRBD2. J was trimmed by 6 bases and V by 7 bases; bases with no gene match: 10. This CDR3 comprises 14 residues. Germline V gene data show CDR1 as SQVTM and CDR2 as ANQGSEA. CDR3 DNA: TGCAGCGCCCATCCAGCGGGAGGAATCAATGAGCAGTTCTTC. Amino acid sequence: CSAHPAGGINEQFF.

The genes are TRBV6-6 and TRBJ2-5, with 12 positions matching TRBD2. Unmatched junction bases numbered 5, after V lost 6 bases and J lost 0 bases. The CDR3 loop spans 16 amino acids. Germline loops: CDR1 MNHNY, CDR2 SVGAGI (reference sequence). The CDR3 region has the DNA TGTGCCAGCAGAGGACTAGCGGGAACCGACCAAGAGACCCAGTACTTC. Its protein product is CASRGLAGTDQETQYF.

The chain carries TRBV3-1 and TRBJ2-1, with TRBD2 matching over 7 bases. CDR1 and CDR2 from the germline V gene are LGHDT and YNNKEL (reference sequence). The CDR3 spans 12 residues. V shed 8 bases and J 10 bases; nucleotides not matched to a gene: 8. For the CDR3, the DNA is TGTGCCAGCCCCGGGCCGGGAGGAGAGCAGTTCTTC. Translation gives CASPGPGGEQFF.

A few counts support this clonotype. The chain uses TRBV29-1 and TRBJ2-1; TRBD2 agrees at 10 bases. Per the germline V gene, CDR1 is SQVTM and CDR2 is ANQGSEA. The CDR3 spans 14 residues. V gave up 4 bases and J gave up 7 bases; unmatched junction bases: 7. The CDR3 reads CSVVAGLAKNEQFF. The CDR3 nucleotides read TGCAGCGTTGTGGCGGGACTAGCGAAAAATGAGCAGTTCTTC.

This clonotype has only a few counts. The V and J genes are TRBV27 and TRBJ2-1, with 10 bases aligning to TRBD2. The CDR3 length is 17 residues. V was clipped by 3 bases and J by 7 bases; unmatched bases: 12. Per germline, CDR1 MNHEY and CDR2 SMNVEV (reference sequence). The CDR3 coding sequence is TGTGCCAGCAGTTTTCTAAGCAGCGGGAGGGAATTTAATGAGCAGTTCTTC. This codes for CASSFLSSGREFNEQFF.

This clonotype was counted once. This chain uses TRBV18 with TRBJ2-5, with 12 bases lining up with TRBD2. CDR1 KGHSH and CDR2 LQKENI come from the germline V gene. The junction had 5 bases not matched to a gene; V was cut back by 2 bases and J by 1 base. This CDR3 is built from 17 residues. Here the CDR3 reads CASSPKTSGRFQETQYF. The CDR3, as DNA: TGTGCCAGCTCACCAAAAACTAGCGGGAGGTTCCAAGAGACCCAGTACTTC.

Only a few counts were recorded for this clonotype. The chain carries TRBV6-4 and TRBJ2-1, with a possible D match to TRBD2 (5 bases). CDR1 and CDR2 (germline): MRHNA, SNTAGT. Trimming shortened V by 4 bases and J by 6 bases, and 13 bases separated the two germline ends. The CDR3 spans 14 residues. CDR3 coding DNA: TGTGCCAGCAGTGTTGGCGGGTCCGGCAATGAGCAGTTCTTC. It encodes CASSVGGSGNEQFF.

This chain uses TRBV5-1 with TRBJ2-7, with D unresolved. CDR1 and CDR2 (germline): SGHRS, YFSETQ. This CDR3 is 15 amino acids long. V lost 4 bases and J lost 2, with 16 bases in between. The CDR3 nucleotides are TGCGCCAGCAGCCCTATCGGAGACCCTACCTACGAGCAGTACTTC. This codes for CASSPIGDPTYEQYF.

The V and J genes are TRBV24-1 and TRBJ2-5; no firm D call. The CDR3 extends over 15 amino acids. The germline V and J ends were trimmed by 5 bases and 5 bases, with 17 bases remaining between them. CDR1 and CDR2 (germline): KGHDR, SFDVKD. CDR3 nucleotides: TGTGCCACCAGTGTGGGCCACCAAAACCGGGAGACCCAGTACTTC. It yields the protein CATSVGHQNRETQYF.

Comments on this clonotype: Compared with germline, one end of the junction differs, possibly owing to a read error. The rearrangement uses TRBV20-1 and TRBJ2-1, with TRBD2 identical over 13 bases. The CDR3 is 16 amino acids. The germline CDR1 and CDR2 sequences are DFQATT and SNEGSKA (reference sequence). Here the CDR3 DNA reads TGCAGTGCCAGAGTGGTACTAGCGGGAGGGCTAAATGAGCAGTTCTTC. Translation: CSARVVLAGGLNEQFF.

This clonotype came up a few times. This chain joins TRBV6-5 and TRBJ2-1; 7 bases are a match to TRBD2. This CDR3 contains 11 residues. The J segment lost 8 bases and the V segment lost 11 bases, leaving 6 bases of the junction unmatched. Per germline, CDR1 MNHEY and CDR2 SVGAGI. The CDR3 DNA reads TGTGCCGCCCGGGAGGTTGATGAGCAGTTCTTC. Translating gives CAAREVDEQFF.

The chain uses TRBV10-3 and TRBJ1-6; D remains unclear. Trimming stripped 3 bases from V and 10 bases from J, with 10 bases between. The germline V gene has CDR1 ENHRY and CDR2 SYGVKD. This CDR3 comprises 13 residues. In DNA form, the CDR3 reads TGTGCCATCAGTGACGTGCCAGAATCACCCCTCCACTTT. It specifies CAISDVPESPLHF.

The chain is built from TRBV9 and TRBJ1-2, with D uncertain. The CDR3 has 12 residues. Trimming pared 6 bases from V and 5 bases from J, leaving 11 bases between. CDR1 and CDR2 (germline): SGDLS, YYNGEE. The CDR3 nucleotides are TGTGCCAGCACCGAGCGCGCGTATGGCTACACCTTC. It specifies CASTERAYGYTF.

The V and J genes are TRBV3-1 and TRBJ2-5; D may be TRBD1 (5 bases). Germline-derived CDR1 and CDR2 are LGHDT and YNNKEL (reference sequence). This CDR3 has 15 amino acids. V was cut by 4 bases and J by 5 bases, with 17 bases left in between. This chain's CDR3 is CASSPPMRAGETQYF. The CDR3 coding sequence is TGTGCCAGCAGCCCTCCAATGAGAGCAGGGGAGACCCAGTACTTC.

The chain is built from TRBV20-1 and TRBJ2-1, with 13 bases matching TRBD2. This CDR3 comprises 20 residues. Losses at the gene ends were 0 bases for V and 0 bases for J; bases not matched to a gene: 11. Germline V gives CDR1 DFQATT, CDR2 SNEGSKA (reference sequence). This CDR3 is CSARDHMGLAGRSSYNEQFF. CDR3 nucleotides: TGCAGTGCTAGAGATCATATGGGACTAGCGGGAAGGAGCTCCTACAATGAGCAGTTCTTC.

Concerning this clonotype itself: Compared with germline, one end of the junction differs, possibly owing to a read error. This chain links TRBV12-3 or TRBV12-4 with TRBJ2-3; D call uncertain. The CDR3 has 11 residues. The CDR3 protein is CASRRADMQYF. In nucleotides, the CDR3 is TGTGCCAGCAGGAGAGCAGATATGCAGTATTTT.

DNA for the CDR3: TGCAGCGTTTCAGGGGGGAACACTGAAGCTTTCTTT. This gives the protein CSVSGGNTEAFF. This chain uses TRBV29-1 with TRBJ1-1, with 7 bases identical to TRBD1. This CDR3 is built from 12 residues. The junction had 1 base not matched to a gene; V was cut back by 5 bases and J by 1 base. The germline gives CDR1 SQVTM, CDR2 ANQGSEA.

The chain links TRBV21-1 to TRBJ2-7; the D segment call TRBD1 is taken from the table without a DNA check. TRBV21-1 is reported as a pseudogene. The CDR3 spans 17 residues. CDR3 nucleotide sequence: TGTGCCAGCACCAAGAGATACACAGGTCCAGTCTTCTACGAGCAGTACTTC. It encodes CASTKRYTGPVFYEQYF.